What follows describes a single TCR beta chain. It has no known antigen specificity. One base away there is no much larger clone; base qualities are not given. The sample comes from a study of CD8+ T cells in alopecia areata (dated by TCRdb to about 2018). In the study overall: The treated patients took part in an open-label pilot trial in which moderate-to-severe alopecia areata was treated with oral tofacitinib at 5 to 10 mg twice daily. Tofacitinib was given for 6 to 18 months, followed by 6 months of follow-up off drug to assess delayed response and recurrence. The study used high-throughput TCRbeta sequencing to examine T cell clonal expansion in alopecia areata, in both the C3H/HeJ mouse model and human patients. On the human side, TCRbeta sequencing was run on scalp tissue and on sorted CD4+ and CD8+ peripheral blood T cells from healthy controls and from alopecia areata patients with either patchy or totalis/universalis disease. Tofacitinib-treated patients had biopsies at baseline and at 4 and 24 weeks of treatment, with a later scalp biopsy in several patients. Clonality in the scalp was compared among normal scalp (n=4), patchy alopecia areata scalp (n=8), and alopecia totalis/universalis scalp (n=8). The RNA source kit depended on sample type: the PAXgene miRNA kit for fixed scalp, the miRNeasy kit for PBMCs, and the RNeasy kit for mouse skin. TCRbeta CDR3 regions were amplified by immunoSEQ multiplex PCR with 35 Vbeta forward and 13 Jbeta reverse primers.

Libraries were made using the immunoSEQ multiplex PCR assay. For TCR sequencing, RNA was extracted from every sample and reverse transcribed into cDNA to serve as template. First-strand cDNA was synthesized using SuperScript III with a 2:1 mix of oligo-dT and random hexamers. A synthetic immune receptor repertoire was used to measure amplification bias, and any remaining bias was corrected computationally. On the study's bioinformatics: After raw reads were preprocessed to remove errors, the CDR3 was defined following IMGT conventions as running from the conserved cysteine to phenylalanine. To get clonality, Shannon entropy was normalized by log2 of the number of productive unique TCRs and the result was subtracted from 1. Whether each scalp clone was CD4 or CD8 was inferred by checking scalp TCRbeta sequences against the CD4 and CD8 repertoires from sorted blood. Drawn from immuneACCESS, this table holds only the in-frame rearrangements with V and J called that TCRdb kept. Clones are partly lost; checked studies trace under half to an unresolved V gene and leave the rest unexplained. That table supplies the V and J calls and clone size; D and trimming were determined from the DNA. For this sample there are about 91,000 clones; around two fifths appear just once. The ten largest account for 0.75% to 0.9% of the sample.

Results and caveats for the whole study, not just this receptor: Shared TCR sequences between patients were less evident than in mice, which may be partly attributable to HLA diversity in the patient population. Resident alphabeta T cells in normal human skin are also sequenced, complicating scalp TCR repertoire analysis, unlike mouse skin dominated by gammadelta T cells. Higher clonality and more expanded CD8+ clones were observed in lesional scalp than in normal scalp, particularly in alopecia totalis/universalis, a finding suggestive of antigenic drive.

From the cysteine up to the phenylalanine, the CDR3 has a length of 16 residues. The DNA shown is the 48-base CDR3, in frame from base 1. As encoded in the germline V gene, CDR1 is SQVTM while CDR2 is ANQGSEA. Compared with germline, V lacks 2 bases and J lacks 2 bases; bases without a gene match: 6. Lesional scalp punch biopsies and peripheral blood were obtained from alopecia areata patients. PBMCs were isolated by density centrifugation and stained for CD3, CD4 and CD8, and CD4+ and CD8+ T cells were sorted on a FACSAria. The chain is encoded by TRBV29-1 joined to TRBJ2-3; TRBD2 aligns with 11 central bases. The sequence derives from a human donor with alopecia areata. The sequenced material came from CD4+ T cells sorted from blood. The CDR3 region reads CSVERLAGRNTDTQYF. The bases are TGCAGCGTTGAACGACTAGCGGGGCGGAACACAGATACGCAGTATTTT.